This TCR beta chain was recorded in a study of blood T cells in healthy people across ages. Overall study findings and caveats: Age brought a roughly linear fall in TCR beta diversity measured per million T cells. Whereas aged donors had fewer naive CD4+ cells, long-lived donors had more of them and higher diversity.

In its sample, this clonotype was seen a few times. Its antigen is unknown. The CDR3 extends over 16 amino acids. Germline V gives CDR1 SGDLS, CDR2 YYNGEE. The junction had 5 bases not matched to a gene; V was cut back by 0 bases and J by 0 bases. Through a sample-barcoded 5' primer and a J-beta primer mix, a second PCR was run for about 7 to 12 cycles. Carrying 12 random nucleotides, a template-switch adaptor labeled each individual cDNA molecule. TCRdb re-called the 5' RACE reads through MiXCR, storing one row per CDR3 protein. The data hold approximately 730,000 distinct CDR3 sequences, with roughly two fifths observed a single time.

V is TRBV9 and J is TRBJ2-7; 8 bases map to TRBD2. This clonotype was sampled from a woman in her sixties in good health. Sequenced: blood. As DNA, the CDR3 is TGTGCCAGCAGCGTAGGCGGGACTAGGAGCTCCTACGAGCAGTACTTC. This encodes CASSVGGTRSSYEQYF.